Shown below are 21 T cell receptor beta chains from a single sample sequenced in a study of regulatory and conventional T cells in RAG deficiency. The sorted conventional CD4+ T cells were CD25-low and CD127-high, with genomic DNA sequenced. Data came from immunoSEQ multiplex PCR; TCRdb stores just in-frame clones and leaves some out. The sample carries tens of thousands of clones, approximately 90% recorded once. The sample was also reused in another study, on regulatory T cells. According to that study: The PCR used 52 TRBV and 13 TRBJ primers.

Sequenced input: CD4+ effector T cells sorted from blood. All receptors derive from a human donor in good health.

The chain recombines TRBV5-1 with TRBJ2-5; 7 nucleotides align to TRBD1. The J call is in doubt because the DNA end fits TRBJ2-7 better. There are 15 residues in the CDR3. Per germline, CDR1 SGHRS and CDR2 YFSETQ. The CDR3 sequence: CASSSRQGGTYEQYF. In DNA, the CDR3 is TGCGCCAGCAGCTCTAGACAGGGTGGAACCTACGAGCAGTACTTC.

This clone appeared a few times. The chain is built from TRBV6-1 and TRBJ1-1; no reliable D call. V lost 2 bases and J 7 bases, leaving 5 bases between the germline ends. The CDR3 runs 11 residues. Germline CDR1 reads MNHNS; CDR2 reads SASEGT. CDR3 loop: CASSEPIEAFF. The CDR3 coding sequence is TGTGCCAGCAGTGAACCGATTGAAGCTTTCTTT.

J is TRBJ2-2 and V is TRBV5-1, with D possibly matching TRBD1 (6 bases). Trimming removed 3 bases at V and 5 bases at J, with 14 bases between. The CDR3 consists of 15 residues. CDR1 is SGHRS and CDR2 is YFSETQ in the germline V gene. This CDR3 reads CASSSGTQFTGELFF. In DNA form, the CDR3 reads TGCGCCAGCAGCTCGGGGACACAGTTTACCGGGGAGCTGTTTTTT.

This clone was observed a handful of times. The chain employs TRBV19 and TRBJ1-4, with D hard to call. Germline CDR1 and CDR2: LNHDA and SQIVND (reference sequence). V lost 4 bases, J lost 8 bases, and 11 bases lay in between. The CDR3 sequence is 13 residues long. CDR3 sequence reads: CASSKLREEKLFF. In DNA form, the CDR3 reads TGTGCCAGTAGTAAGCTGCGGGAGGAAAAACTGTTTTTT.

This chain connects TRBV4-3 to TRBJ2-7, with 8 nucleotides matching TRBD1. The CDR3 has 16 amino acids. Looked up from germline, CDR1 is LGHNA and CDR2 is YSLEER. Germline trimming cut 3 bases from V and 3 bases from J; bases unmatched to any gene: 10. The CDR3 spells CASSQAPGQELYEQYF. The CDR3, as DNA: TGCGCCAGCAGCCAGGCGCCGGGACAGGAGCTCTACGAGCAGTACTTC.

The V gene is TRBV10-2, the J gene TRBJ2-7, with 9 bases fitting TRBD2. The germline gives CDR1 WSHSY, CDR2 SAAADI. The CDR3 spans 15 residues. The V and J ends lost 2 bases and 4 bases, in that order; junction bases with no gene match: 6. The CDR3 region is CASSEGVAGVYEQYF. Written as DNA, the CDR3 is TGCGCCAGCAGTGAGGGGGTAGCGGGAGTGTACGAGCAGTACTTC.

The V call is TRBV5-1, the J call TRBJ2-1; no reliable D call. V gave up 2 bases and J gave up 7 bases, with 10 bases separating them. Germline V gene sequence: CDR1 SGHRS, CDR2 YFSETQ. CDR3 length: 13 residues. The CDR3, as DNA: TGCGCCAGCAGCTTAAGAGCCGTGAATGAGCAGTTCTTC. It specifies CASSLRAVNEQFF.

There are a few counts of this clone. This chain connects TRBV30 to TRBJ1-2, with 9 bases aligning to TRBD1. Losses at the gene ends were 0 bases for V and 9 bases for J; bases not matched to a gene: 8. This CDR3 is 14 amino acids long. Germline V gene sequence: CDR1 GTSNPN, CDR2 SVGIG (reference sequence). The CDR3 loop is CAWSVLGTGIRYTF. CDR3 coding DNA: TGTGCCTGGAGTGTACTCGGGACAGGGATCCGCTACACCTTC.

This chain joins TRBV6-1 and TRBJ1-1, with TRBD1 matching 8 bases. This CDR3 spans 11 amino acids. The junction had 8 bases not matched to a gene; V was cut back by 8 bases and J by 12 bases. Germline CDR1 MNHNS, CDR2 SASEGT. CDR3 loop: CASSLDRVTFF. CDR3 coding DNA: TGTGCCAGCTCCCTGGACAGGGTGACTTTCTTT.

The chain couples TRBV18 to TRBJ1-1; no reliable D call. CDR1 and CDR2 from the germline V gene are KGHSH and LQKENI. V lost 8 bases, J lost 4 bases, and 17 bases lay in between. There are 14 residues in the CDR3. DNA of the CDR3: TGTGCCAGCAATACCGGGTTTGGATCCACTGAAGCTTTCTTT. It encodes CASNTGFGSTEAFF.

The chain employs TRBV19 and TRBJ1-1; 7 bases are shared with TRBD1. Losses at the gene ends were 9 bases for V and 3 bases for J; bases not matched to a gene: 4. Germline V gene data show CDR1 as LNHDA and CDR2 as SQIVND (reference sequence). The CDR3 runs 12 residues. The CDR3, as DNA: TGTGCCAGCTTTGACAGGGACACTGAAGCTTTCTTT. Its translation is CASFDRDTEAFF.

The chain uses TRBV27 and TRBJ1-2, with D possibly TRBD1 on 6 matching bases. The CDR3 has 14 amino acids. Deletions cut 4 bases from V and 6 bases from J, with 15 bases between. Germline lookup yields CDR1 MNHEY and CDR2 SMNVEV (reference sequence). The CDR3 here is CASSSSQGGNGYTF. The CDR3 DNA is TGTGCCAGCAGTTCCTCACAGGGAGGAAATGGCTACACCTTC.

V usage is TRBV7-8 and J usage is TRBJ2-1; unclear D gene. From germline, CDR1 is SGHVS and CDR2 FQNEAQ. V was pared by 4 bases and J by 4 bases, with 14 bases between. The CDR3 totals 15 residues. CDR3 region: CASSYYEELYNEQFF. CDR3 sequence (DNA): TGTGCCAGCAGCTACTATGAAGAGCTTTACAATGAGCAGTTCTTC.

The chain has TRBV5-6 and TRBJ1-2; D is perhaps TRBD1 (6 bases). Germline CDR1 and CDR2: SGHDT and YYEEEE. V lost 3 bases and J lost 8, with 17 bases in between. There are 14 residues in the CDR3. CDR3 sequence (DNA): TGTGCCAGCAGCTACCCGGACAGCCGAGGGGGCTACACCTTC. This encodes CASSYPDSRGGYTF.

The chain employs TRBV2 and TRBJ1-2; D gene uncertain. CDR3 length: 11 amino acids. In germline, CDR1 is SNHLY, CDR2 FYNNEI. Trimming shortened V by 6 bases and J by 9 bases, and 11 bases separated the two germline ends. The CDR3 reads CASSASRSYTF. DNA for the CDR3: TGTGCCAGCAGCGCCTCACGCAGCTACACCTTC.

The chain links TRBV27 to TRBJ1-2; no firm D call. The V gene's germline CDR1 is MNHEY and CDR2 SMNVEV (reference sequence). V lost 6 bases and J 4 bases, leaving 9 bases between the germline ends. CDR3 length equals 12 residues. In nucleotides, the CDR3 is TGTGCCAGCAGCCCAGGAACCTATGGCTACACCTTC. It encodes CASSPGTYGYTF.

In its sample, this clone was seen a few times. The CDR3 DNA reads as TGTGCCAGCAGGCAGGGGGGGACAGATACGCAGTATTTT. It yields the protein CASRQGGTDTQYF. The chain joins TRBV6-5 to TRBJ2-3; TRBD1 or TRBD2 may be the D gene (7 bases each). CDR1 and CDR2 from the germline V gene are MNHEY and SVGAGI. The ends were cut back, 6 bases at V and 3 bases at J, with 10 bases in the middle. The CDR3 runs to 13 residues.

The chain has TRBV28 and TRBJ1-6, with TRBD1 identical over 7 bases. Germline values: CDR1 MDHEN, CDR2 SYDVKM. CDR3 length: 14 residues. The V gene end was trimmed by 4 bases and the J gene end by 9 bases; junction bases not matched to a gene: 6. The CDR3 DNA follows: TGTGCCAGCAGTTCTTACAGGGGAGGTTCACCCCTCCACTTT. It is translated as CASSSYRGGSPLHF.

This clone was counted a few times. The chain combines TRBV29-1 with TRBJ2-5; D gene unclear. This CDR3 comprises 11 residues. V dropped 6 bases and J dropped 6 bases, with 11 bases sitting between them. Germline V gene data show CDR1 as SQVTM and CDR2 as ANQGSEA. CDR3 nucleotide sequence: TGCAGCGTCCACCCCGGGCAGACCCAGTACTTC. It codes for CSVHPGQTQYF.

V gene TRBV10-3 combines with J gene TRBJ1-6, with D tentatively TRBD1 (5 bases). Germline V gives CDR1 ENHRY, CDR2 SYGVKD. V was trimmed by 0 bases and J by 15 bases, leaving 12 bases between them. This CDR3 is 13 amino acids long. CDR3 nucleotide sequence: TGTGCCATCAGTGAGTCGGGGCAGGTAGACCTCCACTTT. Protein sequence: CAISESGQVDLHF.

V usage is TRBV6-1 and J usage is TRBJ1-5; no clear D gene. V lost 6 bases and J 4 bases, leaving 4 bases between the germline ends. The CDR3 is 11 residues long. Germline V lookup: CDR1 MNHNS, CDR2 SASEGT. CDR3 DNA: TGTGCCAGCAGAAATAATCAGCCCCAGCATTTT. Translation: CASRNNQPQHF.